This T cell receptor beta chain was retrieved from a study of T-cell reconstitution after alpha-beta-depleted transplantation in children. General observations from the study: By one year post-transplant, T-cell counts and diversity largely arose from T cells that were newly produced.

The CDR3 runs 13 residues. Germline CDR1 reads SGHAT; CDR2 reads FQNNGV. The V and J ends lost 2 bases and 4 bases respectively, with 3 bases between them. Unique molecular identifiers were built into the TCRbeta library. TCRdb reprocessed the PCR reads with MiXCR, giving one entry per CDR3 protein. The data contain hundreds of thousands of distinct CDR3 sequences, roughly 17% of them singletons. On this clonotype itself: Its antigen remains unidentified.

The receptor was isolated from a boy under two years old who had a stem cell transplant for Wiskott-Aldrich syndrome, so the T cells may come from the graft donor. The material was PBMCs, mostly from graft donor cells, obtained 360 days after TCRalphabeta/CD19-depleted stem cell transplant. The J gene is TRBJ2-6, the V gene TRBV11-2; unclear D gene. The CDR3 protein is CASSLKGANVLTF. The CDR3 DNA follows: TGTGCCAGCAGCTTAAAAGGGGCCAACGTCCTGACTTTC.